This entry lists 2 T cell receptor beta chains sequenced from one sample in a study of cytomegalovirus exposure and HLA in healthy donors. Amplification used 60 Vbeta primers and 13 Jbeta primers. TCRdb's copy holds only in-frame clones and misses some; the assay was immunoSEQ multiplex PCR. The table records 120,000 or so clones, about 73% of them present only once. Sequenced input: PBMCs. The receptors derive from a woman in her 40s in good health and CMV-seronegative.

This chain joins TRBV5-5 and TRBJ1-5; weak D call: TRBD1 (6 bases). Germline V lookup: CDR1 SGHKS, CDR2 YYEKEE (reference sequence). The V end was cut by 2 bases, the J end by 6 bases, with 15 bases between. The CDR3 sequence is 15 residues long. CDR3 in DNA: TGTGCCAGCAGCTTAGGGCAGGGGTCTAGTCAGCCCCAGCATTTT. It translates to CASSLGQGSSQPQHF.

This rearrangement joins TRBV6-5 to TRBJ2-4; possibly TRBD1 for D (5 bases). This CDR3 comprises 16 residues. Germline V gene sequence: CDR1 MNHEY, CDR2 SVGAGI. V lost 2 bases, J lost 1 base, and 12 bases lay in between. Here the CDR3 DNA reads TGTGCCAGCAGTTACAGGGGTGGGTTGGCCAAAAACATTCAGTACTTC. Its protein product is CASSYRGGLAKNIQYF.